This T cell receptor (beta chain) was retrieved from a study of cytomegalovirus exposure and HLA in healthy donors. Study outcomes and limitations: As a later analysis revealed, the rate of TCR association differed by HLA locus, with DRB1 most and HLA-C fewest.

PCR amplification relied on 60 Vbeta primers (plus 13 Jbeta primers). Sequenced by immunoSEQ multiplex PCR; TCRdb stores in-frame clones only, minus some. Seen here are around 150,000 clones, roughly 89% observed once, and the top ten hold 4% to 6.5%. The CDR3 contains 15 residues. The trim removed 2 bases at V and 2 bases at J, leaving 4 bases unmatched. Looked up from germline, CDR1 is MNHEY and CDR2 is SVGAGI. Concerning this clone itself: Its specificity is unknown.

Sequencing input: PBMCs. The receptor was derived from a woman in her 30s in good health and CMV-seronegative. This chain connects TRBV6-5 to TRBJ1-1; 8 nucleotides match TRBD1. CDR3 amino acids: CASSYLRGPNTEAFF. CDR3 DNA: TGTGCCAGCAGTTACCTCAGGGGGCCCAACACTGAAGCTTTCTTT.